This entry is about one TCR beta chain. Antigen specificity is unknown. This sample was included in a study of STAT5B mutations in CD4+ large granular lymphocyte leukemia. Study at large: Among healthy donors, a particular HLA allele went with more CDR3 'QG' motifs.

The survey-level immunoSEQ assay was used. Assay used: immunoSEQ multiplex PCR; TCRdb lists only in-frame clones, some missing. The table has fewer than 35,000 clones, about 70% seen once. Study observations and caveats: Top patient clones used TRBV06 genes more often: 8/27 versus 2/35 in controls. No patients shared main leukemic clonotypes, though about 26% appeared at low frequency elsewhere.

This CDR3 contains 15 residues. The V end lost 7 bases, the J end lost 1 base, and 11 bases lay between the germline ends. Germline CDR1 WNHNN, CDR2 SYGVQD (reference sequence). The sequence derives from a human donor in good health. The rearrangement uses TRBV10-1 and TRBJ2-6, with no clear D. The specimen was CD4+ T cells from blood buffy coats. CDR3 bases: TGCGCCAGCAAGCCCAGTAATTCTGGGGCCAACGTCCTGACTTTC. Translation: CASKPSNSGANVLTF.